This TCR beta chain was found in a study of cytomegalovirus exposure and HLA in healthy donors. Trimming left V 1 base short and J 5 bases short, with 19 bases between. This CDR3 has 17 residues. CDR1 is SGDLS, CDR2 YYNGEE, per germline. The PCR was carried out with 60 Vbeta primers and 13 Jbeta primers. The protocol was immunoSEQ multiplex PCR, while the TCRdb copy is restricted to in-frame clones and leaves out a portion. The data contain 130,000 to 150,000 clones, 68% of them singletons. V and J are TRBV9 and TRBJ2-1; D possibly corresponds to TRBD1 (6 bases). The clonotype originates from a man in his sixties in good health and CMV-seronegative. Sequencing used PBMCs. The CDR3 region is CASSVSLQGKLDNEQFF. The DNA for the CDR3 is TGTGCCAGCAGCGTATCTCTACAGGGCAAACTAGACAATGAGCAGTTCTTC.